This TCR beta chain originates from a study of OX40 agonist ivuxolimab in advanced cancers. Some clones are missing from TCRdb's copy, which holds only in-frame ones; the method was immunoSEQ multiplex PCR. Of more than 45,000 clones listed, around 94% were seen once; the top ten hold roughly 12%. CDR1 is WSHSY and CDR2 is SAAADI in the germline V gene. The ends were cut back, 0 bases at V and 1 base at J, with 15 bases in the middle. CDR3 length: 17 residues. This sequence originates from an adult with an advanced solid tumor such as melanoma, head and neck, liver or kidney cancer. This sequence joins TRBV10-2 and TRBJ1-2; D possibly corresponds to TRBD1 (6 bases). This sample comprised CD4+ or CD8+ T cells sorted from blood, obtained in a trial of the OX40 agonist ivuxolimab. CDR3 amino acids: CASSESVEGQYNYGYTF. The CDR3 coding sequence is TGCGCCAGCAGTGAGTCTGTGGAGGGACAATATAACTATGGCTACACCTTC.